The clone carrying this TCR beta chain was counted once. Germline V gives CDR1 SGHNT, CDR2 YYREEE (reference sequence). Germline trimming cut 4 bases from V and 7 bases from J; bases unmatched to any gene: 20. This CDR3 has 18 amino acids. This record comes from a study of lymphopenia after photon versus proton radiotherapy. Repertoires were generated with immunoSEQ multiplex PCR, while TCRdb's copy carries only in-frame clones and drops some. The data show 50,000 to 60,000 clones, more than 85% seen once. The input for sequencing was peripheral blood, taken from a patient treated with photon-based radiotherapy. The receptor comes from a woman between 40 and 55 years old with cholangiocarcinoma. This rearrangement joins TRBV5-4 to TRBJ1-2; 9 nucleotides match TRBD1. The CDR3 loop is CASSDIGRGSGTGFGYTF. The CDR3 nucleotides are TGTGCCAGCAGCGATATAGGCCGGGGCTCCGGGACAGGGTTTGGCTACACCTTC.